The 15 T cell receptor beta chains below come from one sample, sequenced in a study of OX40 agonist ivuxolimab in advanced cancers. TCRdb keeps only in-frame clones here, not all; method: immunoSEQ multiplex PCR. The profile shows some 77,000 clones, just under 95% of them singletons. The material was CD4+ or CD8+ T cells sorted from blood, obtained in a trial of the OX40 agonist ivuxolimab. The receptors here all came from an adult with an advanced solid tumor such as melanoma, head and neck, liver or kidney cancer.

The chain has TRBV7-2 and TRBJ2-1; no reliable D call. Germline loops: CDR1 SGHTA, CDR2 FQGNSA. The CDR3 runs 12 residues. Trimming stripped 4 bases from V and 3 bases from J, with 4 bases between. The CDR3: CASSWSYNEQFF. In nucleotides, the CDR3 is TGTGCCAGCAGCTGGAGCTACAATGAGCAGTTCTTC.

This clone was picked up one time. This rearrangement joins TRBV6-6 to TRBJ1-2; maybe TRBD1 (5 bases). From germline, CDR1 is MNHNY and CDR2 SVGAGI (reference sequence). The CDR3 covers 13 residues. Trimming took 2 bases from V and 7 from J, leaving 11 bases between them. The CDR3 sequence is CASSYGAGFGYTF. CDR3 DNA: TGTGCCAGCAGTTACGGGGCAGGGTTTGGCTACACCTTC.

This chain uses TRBV6-5 with TRBJ2-2, with D unresolved. Germline CDR1 is MNHEY and CDR2 is SVGAGI. This CDR3 comprises 14 residues. V lost 2 bases and J 4 bases, leaving 8 bases between the germline ends. The CDR3 sequence is CASSYHTVTGELFF. The CDR3 DNA is TGTGCCAGCAGTTACCATACGGTCACCGGGGAGCTGTTTTTT.

The chain is built from TRBV7-2 and TRBJ1-4; D is unclear. Trimming cost V 1 base and J 3 bases, with 6 bases left between them. CDR3 size: 14 residues. CDR1 is SGHTA and CDR2 is FQGNSA in the germline V gene. CDR3 DNA: TGTGCCAGCAGCTTAGGGGCAGCTAATGAAAAACTGTTTTTT. Translated: CASSLGAANEKLFF.

This chain joins TRBV6-1 and TRBJ1-4, with a possible D match to TRBD1 (6 bases). V was clipped by 5 bases and J by 8 bases, with 12 bases between them. Germline CDR1 MNHNS, CDR2 SASEGT. The CDR3 covers 13 residues. The chain's CDR3 is CASSWGAGEKLFF. CDR3 coding DNA: TGTGCCAGCAGTTGGGGGGCTGGCGAAAAACTGTTTTTT.

On this clone itself: Compared with germline, one end of the junction differs, possibly owing to a read error. The chain uses TRBV7-2 and TRBJ1-1; D not resolved. The CDR3 is 15 residues long. Germline CDR1 is SGHTA and CDR2 is FQGNSA. Here the CDR3 reads CASSPQDAMNAEAFF. CDR3 nucleotides: TGTGCCAGCAGCCCTCAGGACGCTATGAACGCTGAAGCTTTCTTT.

This chain joins TRBV27 and TRBJ2-2, with D perhaps TRBD2 (6 bases). Between the trimmed V and J ends, which lost 6 bases and 5 bases, there was a span of 10 bases. The CDR3 has 13 residues. The V gene's germline CDR1 is MNHEY and CDR2 SMNVEV (reference sequence). DNA for the CDR3: TGTGCCAGCAGGAGGAGGGAAACCGGGGAGCTGTTTTTT. Translating gives CASRRRETGELFF.

The chain employs TRBV5-4 and TRBJ2-7; maybe TRBD1 (5 bases). The germline gives CDR1 SGHNT, CDR2 YYREEE (reference sequence). The length of the CDR3 is 14 residues. V was pared by 1 base and J by 3 bases, with 11 bases between. Written as DNA, the CDR3 is TGTGCCAGCAGCTTGCTAGGGGTTAACTACGAGCAGTACTTC. Protein sequence: CASSLLGVNYEQYF.

This rearrangement joins TRBV18 to TRBJ2-1; 7 bases agree with TRBD1. Germline V gene data show CDR1 as KGHSH and CDR2 as LQKENI. The CDR3 spans 13 residues. V lost 3 bases, J lost 10 bases, and 6 bases stayed unmatched. The CDR3 here is CASSPSQTGEQFF. In nucleotides, the CDR3 is TGTGCCAGCTCACCGTCCCAGACAGGGGAGCAGTTCTTC.

The chain is built from TRBV9 and TRBJ2-7, with 9 bases lining up with TRBD2. This CDR3 contains 14 residues. Per germline, CDR1 SGDLS and CDR2 YYNGEE. With 3 bases clipped from V and 2 bases from J, the junction kept 3 bases outside the gene matches. DNA of the CDR3: TGTGCCAGCAGCGACGGGACTAGCCCCTACGAGCAGTACTTC. This gives the protein CASSDGTSPYEQYF.

J is TRBJ2-7 and V is TRBV28; D not certain. Looked up from germline, CDR1 is MDHEN and CDR2 is SYDVKM. The ends were cut back, 4 bases at V and 3 bases at J, with 7 bases in the middle. The CDR3 is made up of 12 amino acids. CDR3 nucleotide sequence: TGTGCCAGCAGTTCCCCTAGCTACGAGCAGTACTTC. It encodes CASSSPSYEQYF.

This clone has a single count. V gene TRBV27 combines with J gene TRBJ2-2; TRBD2 matches at 10 bases. This CDR3 is built from 17 residues. V trimming: 1 base; J trimming: 4 bases; junction bases outside the gene matches: 6. CDR1 is MNHEY, CDR2 SMNVEV, per germline (reference sequence). The CDR3 here is CASSLYALAGATGELFF. In nucleotides, the CDR3 is TGTGCCAGCAGTTTATACGCCCTAGCGGGAGCCACCGGGGAGCTGTTTTTT.

The V call is TRBV6-1, the J call TRBJ2-4; D is unresolved. CDR3 length: 14 residues. Germline CDR1 is MNHNS and CDR2 is SASEGT. V was trimmed by 8 bases and J by 0 bases, leaving 11 bases between them. Here the CDR3 DNA reads TGTGCCAGCTCGACCCTTATAGCCAAAAACATTCAGTACTTC. Amino acid sequence: CASSTLIAKNIQYF.

The rearrangement links TRBV10-3 to TRBJ2-1, with 10 bases matching TRBD2. Trimming cost V 3 bases and J 7 bases; bases outside gene matches: 6. CDR1 is ENHRY and CDR2 is SYGVKD in the germline V gene. This CDR3 is built from 15 residues. CDR3 DNA: TGTGCCATCAGTGACCTAGCGGGAGCTCGTAATGAGCAGTTCTTC. Its translation: CAISDLAGARNEQFF.

This rearrangement joins TRBV10-1 to TRBJ2-5; D is unresolved. The germline CDR1 and CDR2 sequences are WNHNN and SYGVQD (reference sequence). The CDR3 is 13 amino acids. V shed 2 bases and J shed 6 bases, with 10 bases lying between them. CDR3 bases: TGCGCCAGCAGTGAGACTATCGGGCAGACCCAGTACTTC. Its translation: CASSETIGQTQYF.